This T cell receptor beta chain came from a study of T cells in tumors and immune-related adverse events. The length of the CDR3 is 16 residues. With 3 bases removed from V and 4 bases from J, the gap between germline ends came to 18 bases. CDR1 and CDR2 (germline): LNHNV, YYDKDF (reference sequence). Sequencing was performed with immunoSEQ multiplex PCR; in TCRdb, only in-frame clones are kept and a portion is missing. The sample carries a few thousand clones, less than 70% recorded once. This sequence was found in a female donor with metastatic renal cell carcinoma. This rearrangement joins TRBV15 to TRBJ2-5, with D perhaps matching TRBD2 (6 bases). Sequenced material: gut tissue, taken from a patient treated with anti-PD-1 therapy. CDR3 coding DNA: TGTGCCACCAGCAGGCCCGCGGGGAGCGGGTCAGAGACCCAGTACTTC. Protein: CATSRPAGSGSETQYF.